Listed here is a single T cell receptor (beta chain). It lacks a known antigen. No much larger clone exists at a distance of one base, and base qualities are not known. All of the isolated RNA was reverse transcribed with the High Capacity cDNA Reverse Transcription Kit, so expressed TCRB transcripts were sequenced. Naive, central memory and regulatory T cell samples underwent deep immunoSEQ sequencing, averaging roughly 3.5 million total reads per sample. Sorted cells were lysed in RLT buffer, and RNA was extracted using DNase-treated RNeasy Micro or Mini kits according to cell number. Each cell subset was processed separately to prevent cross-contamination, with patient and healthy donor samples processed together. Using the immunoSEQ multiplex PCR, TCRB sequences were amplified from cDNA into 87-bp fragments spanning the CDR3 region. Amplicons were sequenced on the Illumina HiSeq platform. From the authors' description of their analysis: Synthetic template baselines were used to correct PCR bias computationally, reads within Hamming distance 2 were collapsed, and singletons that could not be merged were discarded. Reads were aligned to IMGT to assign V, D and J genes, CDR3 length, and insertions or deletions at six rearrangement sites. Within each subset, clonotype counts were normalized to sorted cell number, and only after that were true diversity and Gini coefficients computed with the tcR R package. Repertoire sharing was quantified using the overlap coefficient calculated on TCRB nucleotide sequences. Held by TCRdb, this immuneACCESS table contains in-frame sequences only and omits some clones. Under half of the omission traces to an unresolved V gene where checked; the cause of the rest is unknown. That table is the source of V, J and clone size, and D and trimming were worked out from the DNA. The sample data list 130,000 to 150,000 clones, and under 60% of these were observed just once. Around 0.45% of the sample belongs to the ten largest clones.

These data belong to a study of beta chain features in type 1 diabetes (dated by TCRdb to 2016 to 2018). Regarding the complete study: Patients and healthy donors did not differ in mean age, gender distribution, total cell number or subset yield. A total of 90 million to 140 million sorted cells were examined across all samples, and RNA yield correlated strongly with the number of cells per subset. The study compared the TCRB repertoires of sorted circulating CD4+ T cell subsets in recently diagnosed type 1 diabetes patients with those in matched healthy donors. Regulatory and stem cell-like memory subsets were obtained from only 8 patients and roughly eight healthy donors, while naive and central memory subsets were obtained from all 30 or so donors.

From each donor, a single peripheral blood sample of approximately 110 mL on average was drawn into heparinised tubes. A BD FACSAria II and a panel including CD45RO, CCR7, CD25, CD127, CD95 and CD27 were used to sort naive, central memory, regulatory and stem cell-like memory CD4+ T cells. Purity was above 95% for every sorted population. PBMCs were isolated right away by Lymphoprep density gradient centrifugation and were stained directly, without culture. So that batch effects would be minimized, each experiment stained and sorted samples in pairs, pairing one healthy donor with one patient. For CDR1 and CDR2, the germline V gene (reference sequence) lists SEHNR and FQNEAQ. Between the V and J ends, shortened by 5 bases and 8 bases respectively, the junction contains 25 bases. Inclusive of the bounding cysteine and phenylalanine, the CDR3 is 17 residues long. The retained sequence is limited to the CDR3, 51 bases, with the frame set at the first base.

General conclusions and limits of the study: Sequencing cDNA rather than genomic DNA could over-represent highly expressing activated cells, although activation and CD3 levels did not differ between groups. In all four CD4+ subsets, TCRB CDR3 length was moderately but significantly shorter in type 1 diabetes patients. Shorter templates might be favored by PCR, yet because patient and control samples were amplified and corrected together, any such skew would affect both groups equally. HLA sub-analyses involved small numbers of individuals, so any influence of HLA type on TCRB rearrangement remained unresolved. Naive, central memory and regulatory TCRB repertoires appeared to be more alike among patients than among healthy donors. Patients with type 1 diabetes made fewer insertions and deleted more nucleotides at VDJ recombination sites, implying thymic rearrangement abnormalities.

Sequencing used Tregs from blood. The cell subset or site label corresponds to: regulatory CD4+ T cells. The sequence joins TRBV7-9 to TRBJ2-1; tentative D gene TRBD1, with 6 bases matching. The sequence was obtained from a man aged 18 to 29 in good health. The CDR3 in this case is CASSQQKPTDRTHEQFF. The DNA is TGTGCCAGCAGCCAACAAAAACCAACGGACAGAACCCATGAGCAGTTCTTC.